One TCR delta chain is described in this entry. This sample also contains other DNA sequences that code for the same CDR3. The data were obtained in a study of gamma-delta T cells after stem cell transplantation. TCRdb reprocessed the RT-PCR reads using CATT. Of under 2,500 delta-chain clones listed, around 2.6% are singletons. J gave up 4 bases and V 0 bases, and 24 bases lay outside the gene matches. CDR3 length: 21 residues. Germline V gene lookup returns CDR1 GEAIGNYY and CDR2 EKD. This clonotype was obtained from a human donor. It is not recorded whose cells these are; they may come from a transplant donor. The sample was gamma-delta T cells. V gene TRDV2 combines with J gene TRDJ1; 8 bases line up with TRDD3. The CDR3 DNA reads TGTGCCTGTGACACCGGTGGGTTAGGTGAAGCTGGGGGACCCGGTGGCGATAAACTCATCTTT. Translating gives CACDTGGLGEAGGPGGDKLIF.